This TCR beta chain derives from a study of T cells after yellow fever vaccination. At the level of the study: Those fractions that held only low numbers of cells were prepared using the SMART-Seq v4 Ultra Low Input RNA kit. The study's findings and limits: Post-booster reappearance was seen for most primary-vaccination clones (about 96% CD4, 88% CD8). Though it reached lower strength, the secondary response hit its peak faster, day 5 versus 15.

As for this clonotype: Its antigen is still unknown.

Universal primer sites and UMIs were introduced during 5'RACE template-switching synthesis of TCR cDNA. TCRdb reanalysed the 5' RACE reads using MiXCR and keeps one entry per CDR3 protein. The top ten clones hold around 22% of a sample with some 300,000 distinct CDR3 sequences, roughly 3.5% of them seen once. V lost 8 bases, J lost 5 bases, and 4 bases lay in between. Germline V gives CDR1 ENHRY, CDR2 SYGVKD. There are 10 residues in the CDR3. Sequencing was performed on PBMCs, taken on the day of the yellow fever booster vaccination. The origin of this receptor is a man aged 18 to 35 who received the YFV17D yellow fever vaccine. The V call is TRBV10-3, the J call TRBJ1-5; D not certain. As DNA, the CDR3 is TGTGCCATCGGGGATCAGCCCCAGCATTTT. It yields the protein CAIGDQPQHF.